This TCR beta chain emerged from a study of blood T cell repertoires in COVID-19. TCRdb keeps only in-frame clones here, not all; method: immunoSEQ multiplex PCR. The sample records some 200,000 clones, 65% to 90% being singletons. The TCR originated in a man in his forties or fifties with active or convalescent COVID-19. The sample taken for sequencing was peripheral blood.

The CDR3 sequence: CASSLEGALYGYTF. CDR3 DNA: TGTGCCAGCAGTTTGGAGGGGGCGCTTTATGGCTACACCTTC. The V call is TRBV28, the J call TRBJ1-2; 7 bases line up with TRBD1. The trim removed 3 bases at V and 5 bases at J, leaving 6 bases unmatched. Germline assignment: CDR1 MDHEN and CDR2 SYDVKM. This CDR3 region has 14 residues.